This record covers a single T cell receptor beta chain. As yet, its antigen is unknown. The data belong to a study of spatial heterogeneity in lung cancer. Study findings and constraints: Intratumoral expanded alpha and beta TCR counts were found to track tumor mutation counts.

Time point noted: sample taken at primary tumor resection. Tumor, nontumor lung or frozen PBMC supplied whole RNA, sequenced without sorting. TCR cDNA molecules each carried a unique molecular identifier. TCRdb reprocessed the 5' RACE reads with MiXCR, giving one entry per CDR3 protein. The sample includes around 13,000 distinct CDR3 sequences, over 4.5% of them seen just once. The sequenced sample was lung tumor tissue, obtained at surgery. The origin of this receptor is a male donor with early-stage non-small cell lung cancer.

Written as DNA, the CDR3 is TGTGCCAGCAGCCCCACAGGGGGAGGTACACCCCTCCACTTT. Its protein product is CASSPTGGGTPLHF. The gene calls are TRBV7-9 and TRBJ1-6, with 8 bases matching TRBD1. The V segment lost 5 bases and the J segment 11 bases; nucleotides outside the gene matches: 8. In germline, CDR1 is SEHNR, CDR2 FQNEAQ (reference sequence). The CDR3 runs to 14 residues.